The text below deals with one T cell receptor (beta chain). Antigen: not known. The sample is drawn from a study of blood T cells in healthy people across ages. Broader study findings: The lack of PBMC sorting stopped any conclusive naive versus antigen-experienced comparison.

The length of the CDR3 is 15 residues. Per the germline V gene, CDR1 is MDHEN and CDR2 is SYDVKM. The ends were cut back, 5 bases at V and 3 bases at J, with 14 bases in the middle. Primed by a sample-barcoded 5' primer and a J-beta primer mix, a second PCR proceeded for about 6 to 11 cycles. Each CDR3 protein gets one entry after TCRdb re-called the 5' RACE reads with MiXCR. The sample contains 1 million or so distinct CDR3 sequences, about 23% of which appear only once. These data also formed part of another study, on T cells of mothers and their children. That paper notes: Each mother gave over 8 million TCR beta CDR3 reads; each child, around 2.8 million.

The receptor was derived from a girl aged 2 to 9 in good health. The chain employs TRBV28 and TRBJ2-1; no clear D gene. Specimen: blood. CDR3 in DNA: TGTGCCAGCAGTCCCCGGGTCCCCGGCTACAATGAGCAGTTCTTC. Residues: CASSPRVPGYNEQFF.